This TCR beta chain was observed in a study of CD8 T cells in Susac syndrome. Random-hexamer reverse transcription was applied to about 0.5 to 1 ug RNA. MiXCR, run by TCRdb on the immunoSEQ multiplex PCR reads, gives a single entry per CDR3 protein. The sample yields about 200,000 distinct CDR3 sequences, roughly nine tenths seen once. This receptor was identified in a human donor with Susac syndrome. Sequenced: CD4+ T cells from PBMCs.

CDR3 sequence (DNA): TGCAGTGCTAGTCTGGGGGAAGAGCAGTACTTC. This codes for CSASLGEEQYF. The V call is TRBV20-1, the J call TRBJ2-7, with D perhaps assigned TRBD1 or TRBD2 (5 bases each). Germline CDR1 is DFQATT and CDR2 is SNEGSKA (reference sequence). The CDR3 is 11 amino acids. Trimming removed 3 bases at V and 7 bases at J, with 10 bases between.